The sequence of this TCR beta chain was determined in a study of blood T cell repertoires in COVID-19. Whole-study context: Whether acute or convalescent, the COVID-19 samples came from the United States, Italy and Spain. PBMCs, B-cell-depleted T cells, or T cells were the source of the cDNA or gDNA that made up the material.

Generated by immunoSEQ multiplex PCR, the TCRdb table keeps only in-frame clones and is missing some. The sample lists roughly 210,000 clones, about nine tenths seen once, with 1.5% to 2% in the top ten. The material sequenced was peripheral blood. This clonotype was obtained from a man in his sixties or seventies with acute or convalescent COVID-19.

CDR3 in amino acids: CASSLSPGQGVPSGNTIYF. CDR3 coding DNA: TGCGCCAGCAGCTTATCACCGGGACAGGGGGTCCCCTCTGGAAACACCATATATTTT. The chain employs TRBV5-1 and TRBJ1-3, with 11 bases lining up with TRBD1. The CDR3 is made up of 19 amino acids. The germline V gene has CDR1 SGHRS and CDR2 YFSETQ. With 2 bases clipped from V and 0 bases from J, the junction kept 10 bases outside the gene matches. Drawing the rest from reference TRBV5-1 and TRBJ1-3, the complete variable domain is KAGVTQTPRYLIKTRGQQVTLSCSPISGHRSVSWYQQTPGQGLQFLFEYFSETQRNKGNFPGRFSGRQFSNSRSEMNVSTLELGDSALYLCASSLSPGQGVPSGNTIYFGEGSWLTVV.